This note documents a single T cell receptor (beta chain) sequence. Its antigen remains unknown. The germline gives CDR1 SGHVS, CDR2 FNYEAQ. Trimming shortened V by 1 base and J by 4 bases, and 8 bases separated the two germline ends. This CDR3 is built from 14 residues. This sample is part of a study of cytomegalovirus exposure and HLA in healthy donors. Overall study results and limits: Reportedly, fewer N-insertions than the roughly 700-donor mean appeared in an Asian-associated ancestry cluster in a later analysis.

This PCR relied on a set of 60 Vbeta primers and 13 Jbeta primers. Produced via immunoSEQ multiplex PCR; TCRdb's table is partial and in-frame only. The data contain under 200,000 clones, around 68% of them seen just once; the ten biggest clones take up roughly 1.5%. The J gene is TRBJ2-4, the V gene TRBV7-6; possible D gene TRBD1, 6 bases. The source of this sequence is a man aged 50-60 years in good health and CMV-seronegative. What was sequenced was PBMCs. CDR3 loop: CASSLGQAKNIQYF. CDR3 coding DNA: TGTGCCAGCAGCTTAGGACAGGCGAAAAACATTCAGTACTTC. Together with reference TRBV7-6 and TRBJ2-4, the CDR3 gives the full variable domain: GAGVSQSPRYKVTKRGQDVALRCDPISGHVSLYWYRQALGQGPEFLTYFNYEAQQDKSGLPNDRFSAERPEGSISTLTIQRTEQRDSAMYRCASSLGQAKNIQYFGAGTRLSVL.